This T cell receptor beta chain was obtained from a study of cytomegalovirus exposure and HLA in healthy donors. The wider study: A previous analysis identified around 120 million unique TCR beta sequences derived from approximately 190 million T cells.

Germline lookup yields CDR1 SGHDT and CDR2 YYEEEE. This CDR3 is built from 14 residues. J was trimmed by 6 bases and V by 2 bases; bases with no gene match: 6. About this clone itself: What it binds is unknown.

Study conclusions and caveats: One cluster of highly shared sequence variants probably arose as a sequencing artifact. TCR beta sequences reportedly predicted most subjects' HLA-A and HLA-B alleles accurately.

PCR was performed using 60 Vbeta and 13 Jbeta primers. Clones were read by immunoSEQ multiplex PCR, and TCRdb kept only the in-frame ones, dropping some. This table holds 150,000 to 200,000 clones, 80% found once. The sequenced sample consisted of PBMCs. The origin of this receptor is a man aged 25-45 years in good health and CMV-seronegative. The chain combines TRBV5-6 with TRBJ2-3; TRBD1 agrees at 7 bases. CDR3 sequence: CASSFRDSLDTQYF. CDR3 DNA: TGTGCCAGCAGCTTTCGGGACAGCCTCGATACGCAGTATTTT.